This T cell receptor beta chain was found in a study of blood T cell repertoires in COVID-19. Study details: Researchers got acute and convalescent COVID-19 samples from the United States, Italy and Spain. T cells, B-cell-depleted T cells, or PBMCs supplied cDNA or gDNA.

Original data processing: Reference gene primer amplification gave estimated nucleated cell counts. Repertoires were generated with immunoSEQ multiplex PCR, while TCRdb's copy carries only in-frame clones and drops some. Clonal size and the V and J genes are those of that table, whereas D and trimming came from the DNA. The data hold about 170,000 clones, with about 93% observed a single time. V shed 4 bases and J shed 2 bases, with 13 bases lying between them. In germline, CDR1 is SGDLS, CDR2 YYNGEE. The CDR3 spans 15 residues. The specimen was peripheral blood. This sequence originates from a woman aged 45-65 years with acute or convalescent COVID-19. The rearrangement uses TRBV9 and TRBJ1-3; tentative D call: TRBD1 (5 bases). The CDR3 spells CASSTQEGTGNTIYF. CDR3 sequence (DNA): TGTGCCAGCAGCACTCAGGAGGGGACTGGAAACACCATATATTTT.